This T cell receptor beta chain was captured in a study of T cells in tumors after PD-1 blockade (dated by TCRdb to between 2017 and 2020). In the study overall: Prior checkpoint blockade, systemic immunosuppressant use, and recent radiotherapy or other anti-cancer therapy within 4 weeks were grounds for patient exclusion. RECIST version 1.1 was used to evaluate clinical response. A subset of patients also received ongoing daily vismodegib 150 mg during anti-PD-1 treatment. Peripheral blood samples averaged approximately 100,000 TCR templates (range roughly 24,679-257,772) and 36,536 unique clonotypes. Patients were treated with either pembrolizumab 200 mg every 3 weeks or cemiplimab 350 mg every 2 weeks. The study performed paired single-cell RNA and TCR sequencing on site-matched tumors from BCC or SCC patients before and after anti-PD-1 therapy. Bulk TCR sequencing was performed on about 9 peripheral blood samples from about five patients to compare blood and tumor clonotypes. General study outcomes and caveats: The source of novel T cell clones was not identified, and lymphoid organs or rare unexpanded clones within the tumor or the tumor periphery could be included among the possible sources. About 41% of tumor TCR clonotypes were detected in blood, and some novel exhausted tumor clones were observed in pre-treatment blood, which was taken as suggesting peripheral recruitment.

The immunoSEQ platform was used to carry out deep TCRbeta sequencing. The source study handled its data this way. For further analysis, only productive rearrangements were exported from the immunoSEQ Analyzer. Bulk TCRbeta clonotypes were assigned T cell phenotypes by matching to single-cell RNA+TCR-seq clones sharing the same TCRbeta sequence. Clone enrichment in tumor was computed as tumor frequency divided by PBMC frequency from bulk TCR sequencing. GLIPH was used to group TCRs into specificity groups, clusters of distinct TCRs likely recognizing common antigens via shared CDR3 motifs. The source is immuneACCESS, and TCRdb retained only in-frame sequences with V and J called. Part of the clones is not carried over; for the studies checked, unresolved V genes explain less than half of this, and the remainder is unexplained. That table gives V, J and clone size, and the DNA gave D and trimming. The sample has 15,000 to 20,000 clones on record, about 84% of them singletons. The top ten clonotypes cover just over 25% of the sample.

On this clone: The target of this receptor is not known. Per-nucleotide qualities are absent, and no much larger clonotype sits a single base away.

Its CDR3 holds 15 amino acids, cysteine through phenylalanine. This entry keeps only the CDR3 DNA: 45 bases, framed from base 1. CDR1 and CDR2 are read off the germline V gene as MGHRA and YSYEKL. Trimmed from V: 1 base; trimmed from J: 6 bases; junction bases lacking a gene match: 8. For bulk TCRbeta sequencing, genomic DNA was extracted from tumor biopsies or peripheral blood, and input amounts ranged from 616 ng to 6,004 ng. Every patient had histologically proven advanced or metastatic basal or squamous cell carcinoma and was a poor candidate for surgical resection. The basal cell carcinoma cohort was made up of fewer than 13 patients, and bulk tumor TCR sequencing was performed for roughly 8 of these patients.

The source material was PBMCs, sampled after anti-PD-1 therapy. The sequence came from a human donor with advanced basal cell or squamous cell carcinoma (not recorded which). The chain is made from TRBV4-1 and TRBJ1-2; 7 central bases correspond to TRBD1. The sequenced DNA is TGCGCCAGCAGCCAAGGGGACAGATTTCGTGATGGCTACACCTTC. This encodes CASSQGDRFRDGYTF.